The T cell receptor (beta chain) under discussion was sequenced for a study of blood T cell repertoires in COVID-19. V lost 5 bases, J lost 5 bases, and 15 bases lay in between. The CDR3 sequence is 14 residues long. Per the germline V gene, CDR1 is SEHNR and CDR2 is FQNEAQ (reference sequence). Only in-frame clones appear in the TCRdb table, and some are missing; sequencing was by immunoSEQ multiplex PCR. The table lists approximately 70,000 clones, about 91% of them singletons. The chain carries TRBV7-9 and TRBJ1-1; D possibly corresponds to TRBD1 (6 bases). The receptor was derived from a woman aged 55-69 years with active COVID-19. The material sequenced was peripheral blood. CDR3 coding DNA: TGTGCCAGCAGCGAGAACAGGGTGGCGACTGAAGCTTTCTTT. Its protein product is CASSENRVATEAFF.